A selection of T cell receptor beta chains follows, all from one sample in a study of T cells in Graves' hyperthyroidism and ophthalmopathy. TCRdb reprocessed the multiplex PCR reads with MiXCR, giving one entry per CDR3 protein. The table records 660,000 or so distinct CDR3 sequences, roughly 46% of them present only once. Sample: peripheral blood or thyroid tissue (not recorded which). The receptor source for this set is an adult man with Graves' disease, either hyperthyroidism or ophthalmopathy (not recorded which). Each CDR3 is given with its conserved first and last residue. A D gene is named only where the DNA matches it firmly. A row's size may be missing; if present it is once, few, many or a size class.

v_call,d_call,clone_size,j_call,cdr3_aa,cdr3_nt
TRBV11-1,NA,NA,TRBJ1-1,CASSFTGIVDTEAFF,TGTGCCAGCAGCTTCACAGGGATCGTGGACACTGAAGCTTTCTTT
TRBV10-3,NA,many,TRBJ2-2,CAVRAHGTGELFF,TGTGCCGTCCGCGCACATGGGACCGGGGAGCTGTTTTTT
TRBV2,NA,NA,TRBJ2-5,CASIGGVNLETQYF,TGTGCCAGCATAGGGGGGGTGAACCTGGAGACCCAGTACTTC
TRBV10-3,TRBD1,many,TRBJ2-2,CAIRTGGTGELFF,TGTGCCATCAGGACAGGGGGCACCGGGGAGCTGTTTTTT
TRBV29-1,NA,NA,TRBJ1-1,CSTATNTEAFF,TGCAGCACAGCTACGAACACTGAAGCTTTCTTT
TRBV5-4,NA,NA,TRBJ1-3,CASSLDRGSSGNTVYF,TGTGCCAGCAGCTTGGACCGAGGCAGCTCTGGAAACACCGTATATTTT
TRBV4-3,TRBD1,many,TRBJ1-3,CASSQDLGTGRNTIYF,TGCGCCAGCAGCCAAGATCTAGGGACAGGGAGAAACACCATATATTTT
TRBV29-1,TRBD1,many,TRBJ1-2,CSTGAGGYTF,TGCAGCACAGGGGCCGGGGGCTACACCTTC
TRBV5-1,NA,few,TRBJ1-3,CASSRTQGLGNTIYF,TGCGCCAGCAGCAGGACTCAAGGCCTCGGAAACACCATATATTTT
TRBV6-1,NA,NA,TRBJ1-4,CASSEPDAGEKLFF,TGTGCCAGCAGTGAACCGGACGCGGGGGAAAAACTGTTTTTT
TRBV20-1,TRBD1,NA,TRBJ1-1,CSARPGQGSTEAFF,TGCAGTGCTCGACCGGGACAGGGGTCCACTGAAGCTTTCTTT
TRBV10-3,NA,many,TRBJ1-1,CAISEFIDRLNTEAFF,TGTGCCATCAGTGAGTTCATCGATAGGCTAAACACTGAAGCTTTCTTT
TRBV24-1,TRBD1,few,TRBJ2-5,CATSGGPGQHQETQYF,TGTGCCACCAGTGGGGGGCCGGGACAGCATCAAGAGACCCAGTACTTC
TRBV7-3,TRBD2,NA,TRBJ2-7,CASSLTSGGFSYEQYF,TGTGCCAGCAGCCTAACTAGCGGGGGCTTCTCCTACGAGCAGTACTTC
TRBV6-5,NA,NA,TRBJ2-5,CASSYAGDIETQYF,TGTGCCAGCAGTTACGCAGGGGATATAGAGACCCAGTACTTC
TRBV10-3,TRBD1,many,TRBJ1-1,CASSEGTANTEAFF,TGCGCCAGCAGCGAGGGGACAGCGAACACTGAAGCTTTCTTT
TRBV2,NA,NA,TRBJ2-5,CASSERWGTETQYF,TGTGCCAGCAGTGAAAGGTGGGGGACAGAGACCCAGTACTTC
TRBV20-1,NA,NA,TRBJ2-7,CSARVAGSTYEQYF,TGCAGTGCTAGAGTCGCCGGGAGCACCTACGAGCAGTACTTC
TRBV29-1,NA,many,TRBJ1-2,CSVEEGGYGYTF,TGCAGCGTTGAAGAAGGGGGCTATGGCTACACCTTC
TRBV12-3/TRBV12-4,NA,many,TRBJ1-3,CASSLGLQISGNTIYF,TGTGCCAGCAGTTTAGGACTGCAGATCTCTGGAAACACCATATATTTT
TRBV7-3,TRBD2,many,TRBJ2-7,CASSLRSSGEQYF,TGTGCCAGCAGCTTAAGATCTAGCGGCGAGCAGTACTTC